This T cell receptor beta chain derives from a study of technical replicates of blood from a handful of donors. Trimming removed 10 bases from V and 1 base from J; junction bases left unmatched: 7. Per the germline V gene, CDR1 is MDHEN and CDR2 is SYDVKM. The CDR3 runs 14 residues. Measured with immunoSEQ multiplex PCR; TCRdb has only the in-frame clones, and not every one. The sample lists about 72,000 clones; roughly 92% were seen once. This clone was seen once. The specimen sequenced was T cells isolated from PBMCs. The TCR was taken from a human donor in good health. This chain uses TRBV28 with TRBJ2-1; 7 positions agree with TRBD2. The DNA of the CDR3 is TGTGCCACCTGGGGAGGGGATTCCTACAATGAGCAGTTCTTC. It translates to CATWGGDSYNEQFF.